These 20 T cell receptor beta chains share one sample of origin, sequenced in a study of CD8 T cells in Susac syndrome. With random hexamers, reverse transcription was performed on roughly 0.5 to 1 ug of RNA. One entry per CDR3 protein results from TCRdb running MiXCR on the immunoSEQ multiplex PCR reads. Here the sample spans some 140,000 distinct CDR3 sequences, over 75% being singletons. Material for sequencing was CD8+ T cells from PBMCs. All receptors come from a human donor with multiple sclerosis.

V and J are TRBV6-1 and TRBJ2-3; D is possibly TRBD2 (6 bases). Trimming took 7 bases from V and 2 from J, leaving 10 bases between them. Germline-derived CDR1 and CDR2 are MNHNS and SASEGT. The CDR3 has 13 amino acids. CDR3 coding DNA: TGTGCCAGCACCTGGGACTTCACAGATACGCAGTATTTT. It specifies CASTWDFTDTQYF.

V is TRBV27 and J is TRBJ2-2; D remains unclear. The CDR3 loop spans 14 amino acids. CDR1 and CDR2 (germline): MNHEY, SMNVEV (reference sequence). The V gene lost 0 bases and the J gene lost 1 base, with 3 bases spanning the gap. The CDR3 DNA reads TGTGCCAGCAGTTTATCAGAGAACACCGGGGAGCTGTTTTTT. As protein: CASSLSENTGELFF.

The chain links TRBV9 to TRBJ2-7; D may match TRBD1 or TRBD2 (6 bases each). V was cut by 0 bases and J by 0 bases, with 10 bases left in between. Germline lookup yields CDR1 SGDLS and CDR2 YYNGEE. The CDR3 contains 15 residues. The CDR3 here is CASSVGGGHSYEQYF. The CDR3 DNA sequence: TGTGCCAGCAGCGTAGGTGGGGGGCACTCCTACGAGCAGTACTTC.

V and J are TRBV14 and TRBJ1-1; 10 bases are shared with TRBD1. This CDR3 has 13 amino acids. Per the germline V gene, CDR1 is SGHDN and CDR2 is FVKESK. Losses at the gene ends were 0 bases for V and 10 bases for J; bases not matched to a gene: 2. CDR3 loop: CASSQDDRGPAFF. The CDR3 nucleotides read TGTGCCAGCAGCCAAGACGACAGGGGGCCAGCTTTCTTT.

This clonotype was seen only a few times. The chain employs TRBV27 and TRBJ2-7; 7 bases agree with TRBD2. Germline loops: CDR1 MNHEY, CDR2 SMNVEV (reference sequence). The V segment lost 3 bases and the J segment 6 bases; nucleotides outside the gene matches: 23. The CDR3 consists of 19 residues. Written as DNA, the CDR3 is TGTGCCAGCAGTTTCGCCGGGGGGATTGGGGTTATAAGATCGGGCGAGCAGTACTTC. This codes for CASSFAGGIGVIRSGEQYF.

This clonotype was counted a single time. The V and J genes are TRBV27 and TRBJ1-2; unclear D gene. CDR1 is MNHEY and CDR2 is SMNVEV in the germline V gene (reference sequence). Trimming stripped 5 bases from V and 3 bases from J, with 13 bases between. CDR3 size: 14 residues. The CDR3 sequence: CASSLDGAHYGYTF. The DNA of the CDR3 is TGTGCCAGCAGTCTAGACGGAGCCCACTATGGCTACACCTTC.

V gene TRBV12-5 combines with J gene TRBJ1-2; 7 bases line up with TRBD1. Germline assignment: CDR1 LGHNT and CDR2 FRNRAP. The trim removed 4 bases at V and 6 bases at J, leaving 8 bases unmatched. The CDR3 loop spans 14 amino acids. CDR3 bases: TGTGCTAGTGGTTATGGATCAGGGGGAGATGGCTACACCTTC. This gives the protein CASGYGSGGDGYTF.

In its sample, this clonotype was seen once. The CDR3 spells CASSLRLAGPRSGTGELFF. Here the CDR3 DNA reads TGTGCCAGCAGCTTGCGACTAGCGGGACCCCGATCTGGGACCGGGGAGCTGTTTTTT. The chain couples TRBV11-2 to TRBJ2-2; TRBD2 agrees at 11 bases. V was pared by 3 bases and J by 5 bases, with 14 bases of the junction left unmatched. The CDR3 extends over 19 amino acids. The V gene's germline CDR1 is SGHAT and CDR2 FQNNGV.

DNA of the CDR3: TGTGCCAGCAGTTACTCGAATGCAGCTCTTGAAGCTTTCTTT. Its protein product is CASSYSNAALEAFF. V and J are TRBV6-2 or TRBV6-3 and TRBJ1-1; D unresolved. CDR1 MNHEY and CDR2 SVGEGT come from the germline V gene. This CDR3 is 14 amino acids long. Trimming left V 0 bases short and J 7 bases short, with 12 bases between.

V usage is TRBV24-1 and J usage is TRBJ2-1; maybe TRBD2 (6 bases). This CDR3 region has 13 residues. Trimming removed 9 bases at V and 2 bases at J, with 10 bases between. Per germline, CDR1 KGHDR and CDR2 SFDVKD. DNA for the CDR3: TGTGCCACCGAAGCGGGTGCCTACAATGAGCAGTTCTTC. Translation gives CATEAGAYNEQFF.

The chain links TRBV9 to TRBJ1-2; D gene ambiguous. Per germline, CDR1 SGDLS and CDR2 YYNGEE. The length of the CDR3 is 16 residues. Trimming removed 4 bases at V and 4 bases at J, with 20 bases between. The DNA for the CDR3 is TGTGCCAGCAGCCACTCTGGGCCACCCACGTCCTATGGCTACACCTTC. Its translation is CASSHSGPPTSYGYTF.

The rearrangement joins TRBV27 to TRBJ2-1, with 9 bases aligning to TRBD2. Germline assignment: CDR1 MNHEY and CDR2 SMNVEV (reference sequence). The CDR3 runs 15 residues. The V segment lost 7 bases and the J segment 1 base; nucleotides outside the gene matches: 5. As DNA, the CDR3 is TGTGCCAGCACTATTCTAGCGGGGTCCTACAATGAGCAGTTCTTC. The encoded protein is CASTILAGSYNEQFF.

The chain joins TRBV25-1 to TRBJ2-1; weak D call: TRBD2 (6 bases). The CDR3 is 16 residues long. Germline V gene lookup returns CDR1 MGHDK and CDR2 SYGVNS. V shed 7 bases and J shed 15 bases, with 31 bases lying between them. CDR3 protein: CASTLTSLGVFGGLFF. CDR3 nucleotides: TGTGCCAGCACTTTGACAAGCCTCGGGGTCTTTGGGGGGTTGTTCTTC.

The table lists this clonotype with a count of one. The CDR3 protein is CASSQWTGGRETQYF. CDR3 nucleotides: TGTGCCAGCAGCCAGTGGACAGGGGGCCGAGAGACCCAGTACTTC. The V call is TRBV14, the J call TRBJ2-5, with 11 positions matching TRBD1. CDR1 is SGHDN, CDR2 FVKESK, per germline. The CDR3 length is 15 residues. Trimming at V came to 3 bases and at J to 4 bases, leaving 4 bases not matched to a gene.

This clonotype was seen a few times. For the CDR3, the DNA is TGCGCCAGCAGCCAGTCTAGCGTGTTGGAGACCCAGTACTTC. It specifies CASSQSSVLETQYF. The chain carries TRBV4-1 and TRBJ2-5; a weak D match, TRBD2 (6 bases). In germline, CDR1 is MGHRA, CDR2 YSYEKL. The CDR3 has 14 amino acids. The V gene lost 3 bases and the J gene lost 5 bases, with 13 bases spanning the gap.

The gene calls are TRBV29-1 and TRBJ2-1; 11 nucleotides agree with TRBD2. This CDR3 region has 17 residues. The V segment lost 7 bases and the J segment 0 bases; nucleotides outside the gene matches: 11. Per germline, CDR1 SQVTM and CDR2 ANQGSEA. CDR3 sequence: CSALPGLADSSYNEQFF. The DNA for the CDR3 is TGCAGCGCGCTTCCGGGACTAGCGGATAGCTCCTACAATGAGCAGTTCTTC.

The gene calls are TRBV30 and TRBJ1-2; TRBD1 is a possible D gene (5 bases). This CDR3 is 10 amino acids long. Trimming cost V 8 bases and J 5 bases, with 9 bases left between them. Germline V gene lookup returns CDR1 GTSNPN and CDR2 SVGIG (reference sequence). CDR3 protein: CAGEGYGYTF. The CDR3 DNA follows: TGTGCCGGAGAGGGGTATGGCTACACCTTC.

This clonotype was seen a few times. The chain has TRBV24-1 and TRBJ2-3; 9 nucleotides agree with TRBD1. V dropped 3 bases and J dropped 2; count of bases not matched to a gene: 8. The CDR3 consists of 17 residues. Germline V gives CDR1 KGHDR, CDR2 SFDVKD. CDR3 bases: TGTGCCACCAGTGATAGGGGACAGGGTCCGTCCACAGATACGCAGTATTTT. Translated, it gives CATSDRGQGPSTDTQYF.

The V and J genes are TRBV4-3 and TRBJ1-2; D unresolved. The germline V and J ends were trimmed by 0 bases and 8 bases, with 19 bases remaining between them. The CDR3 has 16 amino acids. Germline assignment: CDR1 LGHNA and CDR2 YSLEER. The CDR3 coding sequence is TGCGCCAGCAGCCAAGATGGCACTGCAGTATTAGGCGGCTACACCTTC. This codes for CASSQDGTAVLGGYTF.

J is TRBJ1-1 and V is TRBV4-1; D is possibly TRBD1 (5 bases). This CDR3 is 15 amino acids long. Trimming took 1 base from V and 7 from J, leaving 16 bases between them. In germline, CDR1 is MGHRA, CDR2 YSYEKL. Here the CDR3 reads CASSQVVTEAVEAFF. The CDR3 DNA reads TGCGCCAGCAGCCAAGTTGTGACAGAAGCCGTTGAAGCTTTCTTT.